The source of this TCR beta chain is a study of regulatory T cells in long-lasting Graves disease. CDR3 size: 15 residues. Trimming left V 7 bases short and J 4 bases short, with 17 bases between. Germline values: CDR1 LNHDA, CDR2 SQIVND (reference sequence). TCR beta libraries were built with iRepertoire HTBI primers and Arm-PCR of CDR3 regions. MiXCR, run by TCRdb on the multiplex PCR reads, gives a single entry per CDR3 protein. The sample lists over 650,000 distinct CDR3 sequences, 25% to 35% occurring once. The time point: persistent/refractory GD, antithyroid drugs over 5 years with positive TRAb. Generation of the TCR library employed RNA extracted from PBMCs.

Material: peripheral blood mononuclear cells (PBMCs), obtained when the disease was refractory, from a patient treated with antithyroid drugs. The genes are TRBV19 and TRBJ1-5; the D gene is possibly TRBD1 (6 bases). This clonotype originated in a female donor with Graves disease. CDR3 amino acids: CASTPPQGSNQPQHF. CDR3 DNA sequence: TGTGCCAGTACCCCACCACAGGGATCGAATCAGCCCCAGCATTTT.